These 9 T cell receptor beta chains share one sample of origin, sequenced in a study of cytomegalovirus exposure and HLA in healthy donors. Assay: immunoSEQ multiplex PCR; the TCRdb copy retains only in-frame clones and omits some. The repertoire holds 85,000 to 120,000 clones, with about 94% as singletons. Sequenced: PBMCs. The receptors derive from a woman younger than 35 in good health and CMV-seronegative.

The rearrangement joins TRBV4-1 to TRBJ1-3, with D possibly TRBD1 on 6 matching bases. CDR1 is MGHRA, CDR2 YSYEKL, per germline. Trimming removed 2 bases from V and 4 bases from J, with 15 bases in between. The CDR3 loop spans 16 amino acids. The CDR3 sequence is CASSQIGGPLGNTIYF. The CDR3 DNA reads TGCGCCAGCAGCCAAATAGGGGGACCTTTAGGAAACACCATATATTTT.

The gene calls are TRBV10-3 and TRBJ2-7; TRBD1 matches at 11 bases. Germline V gene lookup returns CDR1 ENHRY and CDR2 SYGVKD. V lost 6 bases, J lost 6 bases, and 7 bases stayed unmatched. The length of the CDR3 is 14 residues. The CDR3 spells CAIRPNGTGGEQYF. The CDR3 DNA follows: TGTGCCATCAGACCCAATGGGACAGGGGGCGAGCAGTACTTC.

The rearrangement joins TRBV18 to TRBJ2-5; 8 nucleotides match TRBD1. There are 15 residues in the CDR3. The trim removed 6 bases at V and 1 base at J, leaving 7 bases unmatched. Germline V gives CDR1 KGHSH, CDR2 LQKENI. CDR3 residues: CASSRQGLPQETQYF. CDR3 in DNA: TGTGCCAGCTCGAGACAGGGGCTACCCCAAGAGACCCAGTACTTC.

This chain joins TRBV6-5 and TRBJ2-3; TRBD2 matches 9 bases. The CDR3 spans 14 residues. The germline V gene has CDR1 MNHEY and CDR2 SVGAGI. V gave up 6 bases and J gave up 5 bases; unmatched junction bases: 6. This chain's CDR3 is CASRRRAGGDTQYF. The CDR3 DNA reads TGTGCCAGCAGGCGTCGAGCGGGAGGAGATACGCAGTATTTT.

The V call is TRBV7-3, the J call TRBJ1-2; 7 nucleotides align to TRBD1. V dropped 4 bases and J dropped 4; count of bases not matched to a gene: 6. CDR1 is SGHTA and CDR2 is FQGTGA in the germline V gene. The CDR3 runs to 14 residues. CDR3 DNA: TGTGCCAGCAGCTACCAAGGGGGCGGCTATGGCTACACCTTC. This encodes CASSYQGGGYGYTF.

V usage is TRBV9 and J usage is TRBJ2-1; D is perhaps TRBD1 (6 bases). From germline, CDR1 is SGDLS and CDR2 YYNGEE. This CDR3 has 15 residues. V was pared by 0 bases and J by 1 base, with 8 bases between. As DNA, the CDR3 is TGTGCCAGCAGCGTAGGGGGGCCGTCCTACAATGAGCAGTTCTTC. Translation gives CASSVGGPSYNEQFF.

The chain joins TRBV30 to TRBJ2-5, with D unclear. The ends were cut back, 2 bases at V and 5 bases at J, with 15 bases in the middle. Germline V lookup: CDR1 GTSNPN, CDR2 SVGIG (reference sequence). This CDR3 is 14 amino acids long. CDR3 sequence (DNA): TGTGCCTGGAGTCGAGATTACTCGAAGGAGACCCAGTACTTC. Translated, it gives CAWSRDYSKETQYF.

The genes are TRBV19 and TRBJ2-7; 9 bases line up with TRBD1. The CDR3 length is 14 residues. The V gene's germline CDR1 is LNHDA and CDR2 SQIVND (reference sequence). V shed 3 bases, J shed 5 bases, and the junction held 5 bases outside the gene matches. DNA for the CDR3: TGTGCCAGTAGTATCGGGGACAGGGTCGACGAGCAGTACTTC. Translated, it gives CASSIGDRVDEQYF.

The CDR3 sequence: CASSPSRGSSYNEQFF. The CDR3 DNA sequence: TGTGCCAGCAGCCCGAGTAGAGGGAGCTCCTACAATGAGCAGTTCTTC. The rearrangement links TRBV7-9 to TRBJ2-1; the D gene is possibly TRBD2 (5 bases). CDR3 length equals 16 residues. Germline-derived CDR1 and CDR2 are SEHNR and FQNEAQ (reference sequence). V was cut by 5 bases and J by 0 bases, with 14 bases left in between.